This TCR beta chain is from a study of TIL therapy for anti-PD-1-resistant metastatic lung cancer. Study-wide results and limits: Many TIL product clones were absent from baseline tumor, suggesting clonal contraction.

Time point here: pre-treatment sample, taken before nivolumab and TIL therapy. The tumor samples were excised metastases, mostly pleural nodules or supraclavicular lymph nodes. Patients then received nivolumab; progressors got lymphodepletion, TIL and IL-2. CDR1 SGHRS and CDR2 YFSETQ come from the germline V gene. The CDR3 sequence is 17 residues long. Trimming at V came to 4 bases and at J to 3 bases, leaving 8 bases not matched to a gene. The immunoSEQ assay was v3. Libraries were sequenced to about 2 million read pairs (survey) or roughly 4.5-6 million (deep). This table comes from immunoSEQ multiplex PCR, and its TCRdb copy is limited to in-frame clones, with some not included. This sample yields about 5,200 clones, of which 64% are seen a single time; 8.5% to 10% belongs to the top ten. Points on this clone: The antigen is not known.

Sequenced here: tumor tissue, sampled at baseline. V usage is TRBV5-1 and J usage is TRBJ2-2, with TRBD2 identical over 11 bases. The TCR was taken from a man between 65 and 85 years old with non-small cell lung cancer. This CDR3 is CASSPNSGRAYTGELFF. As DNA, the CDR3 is TGCGCCAGCAGCCCCAATAGCGGGAGGGCCTACACCGGGGAGCTGTTTTTT.